This T cell receptor (beta chain) originates from a study of Graves' ophthalmopathy and Graves' hyperthyroidism. Study-level background: Peripheral blood collection took place at initial diagnosis, before any treatment. Findings and caveats of the study: Detection in blood was also observed for most expanded thyroid clonotypes above 0.001 frequency.

Reliance was placed on clinical symptoms, serum thyroxine, TRAb, thyroid ultrasound and orbital computed tomography for diagnosis. RNA transcripts were the template, and TCR beta CDR3 regions were amplified from them. After a first-round RT-PCR with HTBI primers, a second-round multiplex PCR was run. TCRdb reprocessed the multiplex PCR reads via MiXCR and lists one record per CDR3 protein. This table has 240,000 or so distinct CDR3 sequences, less than 55% appearing once. This clonotype came up a few times. Its antigen is currently unknown. A junction end diverges from the germline sequence, so it may reflect a read error. The CDR3 contains 13 residues. Germline CDR1 is SSHAT and CDR2 is FNYEAQ (reference sequence).

The clonotype originates from an adult man with Graves' ophthalmopathy. Sequenced input: peripheral blood. This chain joins TRBV7-7 and TRBJ2-5; TRBD2 is a possible D gene (5 bases). The CDR3: CASSKGGQETQYF. The CDR3 coding sequence is TGTGCTAGCAGCAAGGGCGGGCAAGAGACCCAGTACTTC. The full variable domain, in which reference TRBV7-7 and TRBJ2-5 provide the parts outside the CDR3, is GAGVSQSPRYKVTKRGQDVTLRCDPISSHATLYWYQQALGQGPEFLTYFNYEAQPDKSGLPSDRFSAERPEGSISTLTIQRTEQRDSAMYRCASSKGGQETQYFGPGTRLLVL.